This TCR beta chain was identified in a study of T cells in Graves' hyperthyroidism and ophthalmopathy. Broader study findings: The majority of expanded thyroid clonotypes above 0.001 also appeared in blood.

V lost 1 base and J lost 4, with 11 bases in between. CDR3 length equals 14 residues. Ophthalmopathy cases met thresholds of Clinical Activity Score at least 3, NOSPECS grade at least 4 and duration under 3 months. Diagnosis rested on symptoms, serum thyroxine and TRAb, thyroid ultrasound, and orbital computed tomography. The PBMCs were taken from more than 8 ml of fresh peripheral blood. There were TCR beta CDR3 regions amplified from RNA transcripts. Carried out on the TCR CDR3, a first-round RT-PCR used the HTBI primer set. TCRdb re-derived calls from the multiplex PCR reads in MiXCR, one entry per CDR3 protein. The top ten clones hold under 25% of a sample with around 360,000 distinct CDR3 sequences, 13% to 15% of them seen once. A note on this clonotype: The target antigen is unknown.

The clonotype comes from a woman in her sixties or seventies with Graves' ophthalmopathy. Sequencing used blood. This chain uses TRBV12-3 or TRBV12-4 with TRBJ2-7, with a possible D match to TRBD2 (7 bases). DNA of the CDR3: TGTGCCAGCAGTTTAGAGGCGGGGGCGTACGAGCAGTACTTC. Protein product: CASSLEAGAYEQYF.